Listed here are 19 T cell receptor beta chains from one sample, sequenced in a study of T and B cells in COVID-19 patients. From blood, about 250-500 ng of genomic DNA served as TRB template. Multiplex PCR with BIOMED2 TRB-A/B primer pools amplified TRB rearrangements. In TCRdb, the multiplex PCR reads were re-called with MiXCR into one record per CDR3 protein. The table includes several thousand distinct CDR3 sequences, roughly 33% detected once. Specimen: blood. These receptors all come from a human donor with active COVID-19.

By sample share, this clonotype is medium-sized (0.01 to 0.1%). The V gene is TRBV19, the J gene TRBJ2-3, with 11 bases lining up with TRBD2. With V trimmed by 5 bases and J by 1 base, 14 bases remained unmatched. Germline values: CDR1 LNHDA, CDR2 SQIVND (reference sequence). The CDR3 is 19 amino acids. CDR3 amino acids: CASSPSRGFSGGGTDTQYF. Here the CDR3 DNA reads TGTGCCAGTAGTCCTTCCAGGGGTTTTAGCGGGGGGGGCACAGATACGCAGTATTTT.

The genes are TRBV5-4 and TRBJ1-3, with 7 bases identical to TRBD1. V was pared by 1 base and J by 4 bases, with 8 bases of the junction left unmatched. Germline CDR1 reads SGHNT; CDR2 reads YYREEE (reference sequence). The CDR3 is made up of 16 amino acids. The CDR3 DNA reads TGTGCCAGCAGCTTGACAGGGGCTGGATCCGGAAACACCATATATTTT. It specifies CASSLTGAGSGNTIYF.

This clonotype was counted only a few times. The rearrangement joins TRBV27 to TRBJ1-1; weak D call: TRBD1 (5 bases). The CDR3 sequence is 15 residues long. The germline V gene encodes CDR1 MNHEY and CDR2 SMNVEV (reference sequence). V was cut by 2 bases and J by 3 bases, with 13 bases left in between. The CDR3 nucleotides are TGTGCCAGCAGTTTAAAGGGGAGACATTACACTGAAGCTTTCTTT. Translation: CASSLKGRHYTEAFF.

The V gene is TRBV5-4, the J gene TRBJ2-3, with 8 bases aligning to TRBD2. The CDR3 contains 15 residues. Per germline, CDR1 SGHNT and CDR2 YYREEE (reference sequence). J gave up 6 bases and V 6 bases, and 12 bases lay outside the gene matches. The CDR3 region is CASTSRTSSSDTQYF. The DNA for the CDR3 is TGTGCCAGCACCTCTCGGACTAGCTCAAGTGATACGCAGTATTTT.

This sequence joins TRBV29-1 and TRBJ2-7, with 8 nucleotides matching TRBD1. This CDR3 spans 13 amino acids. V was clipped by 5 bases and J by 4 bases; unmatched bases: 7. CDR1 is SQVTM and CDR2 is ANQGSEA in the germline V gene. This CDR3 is CSVLGQGTYEQYF. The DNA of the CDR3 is TGCAGCGTTCTCGGACAGGGTACATACGAGCAGTACTTC.

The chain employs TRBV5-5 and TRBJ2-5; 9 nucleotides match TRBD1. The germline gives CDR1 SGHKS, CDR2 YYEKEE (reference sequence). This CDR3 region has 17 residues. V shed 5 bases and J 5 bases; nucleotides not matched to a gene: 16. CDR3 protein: CASSARPGTGILETQYF. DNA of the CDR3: TGTGCCAGCAGTGCCAGACCCGGGACAGGGATTTTGGAGACCCAGTACTTC. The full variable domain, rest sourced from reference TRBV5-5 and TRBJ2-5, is DAGVTQSPTHLIKTRGQQVTLRCSPISGHKSVSWYQQVLGQGPQFIFQYYEKEERGRGNFPDRFSARQFPNYSSELNVNALLLGDSALYLCASSARPGTGILETQYFGPGTRLLVL.

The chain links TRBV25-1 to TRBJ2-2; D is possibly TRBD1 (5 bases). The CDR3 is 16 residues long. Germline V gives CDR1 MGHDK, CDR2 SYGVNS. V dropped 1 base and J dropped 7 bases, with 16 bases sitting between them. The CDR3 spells CASSESGQGIVGELFF. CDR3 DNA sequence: TGTGCCAGCAGTGAATCCGGGCAGGGTATAGTCGGGGAGCTGTTTTTT.

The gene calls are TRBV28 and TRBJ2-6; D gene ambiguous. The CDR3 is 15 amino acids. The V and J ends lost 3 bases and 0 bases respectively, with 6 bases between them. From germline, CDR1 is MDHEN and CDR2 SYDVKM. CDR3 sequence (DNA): TGTGCCAGCAGTTTCGAAGACTCTGGGGCCAACGTCCTGACTTTC. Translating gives CASSFEDSGANVLTF. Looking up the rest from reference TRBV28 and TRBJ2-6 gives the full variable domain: DVKVTQSSRYLVKRTGEKVFLECVQDMDHENMFWYRQDPGLGLRLIYFSYDVKMKEKGDIPEGYSVSREKKERFSLILESASTNQTSMYLCASSFEDSGANVLTFGAGSRLTVL.

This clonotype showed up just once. CDR3 bases: TGTGCCAGCAGCCTTTACGGGACAGCATCCTACGAGCAGTACTTC. Translated, it gives CASSLYGTASYEQYF. The rearrangement uses TRBV7-9 and TRBJ2-7; TRBD1 aligns across 7 bases. J was trimmed by 1 base and V by 5 bases; bases with no gene match: 8. The germline V gene has CDR1 SEHNR and CDR2 FQNEAQ (reference sequence). This CDR3 is built from 15 residues.

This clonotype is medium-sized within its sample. This chain's CDR3 is CSVLGGDRSSYEQYF. CDR3 nucleotides: TGCAGCGTCTTGGGGGGGGACAGGAGCTCCTACGAGCAGTACTTC. V and J are TRBV29-1 and TRBJ2-7, with D maybe TRBD1 (8 bases). The ends were cut back, 6 bases at V and 0 bases at J, with 18 bases in the middle. The germline CDR1 and CDR2 sequences are SQVTM and ANQGSEA. The CDR3 extends over 15 amino acids.

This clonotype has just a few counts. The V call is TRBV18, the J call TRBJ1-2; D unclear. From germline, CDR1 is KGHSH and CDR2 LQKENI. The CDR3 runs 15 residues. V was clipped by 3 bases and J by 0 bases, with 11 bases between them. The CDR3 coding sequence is TGTGCCAGCTCACCTGGAAATATGGCTAACTATGGCTACACCTTC. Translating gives CASSPGNMANYGYTF.

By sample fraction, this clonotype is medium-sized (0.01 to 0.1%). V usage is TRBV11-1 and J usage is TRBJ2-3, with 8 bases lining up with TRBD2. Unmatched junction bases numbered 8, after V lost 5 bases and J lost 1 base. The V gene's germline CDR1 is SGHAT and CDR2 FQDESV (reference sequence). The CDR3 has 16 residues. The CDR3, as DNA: TGTGCCAGCAGCCCTCAGCGGGGGAGACGCACAGATACGCAGTATTTT. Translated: CASSPQRGRRTDTQYF.

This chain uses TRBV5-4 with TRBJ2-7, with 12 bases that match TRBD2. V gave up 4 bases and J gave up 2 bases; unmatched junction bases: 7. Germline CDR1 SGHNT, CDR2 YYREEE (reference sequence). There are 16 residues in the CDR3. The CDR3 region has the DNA TGTGCCAGCAGCGGCAGCGGGACTAGCGGGCCCTACGAGCAGTACGTC. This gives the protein CASSGSGTSGPYEQYV.

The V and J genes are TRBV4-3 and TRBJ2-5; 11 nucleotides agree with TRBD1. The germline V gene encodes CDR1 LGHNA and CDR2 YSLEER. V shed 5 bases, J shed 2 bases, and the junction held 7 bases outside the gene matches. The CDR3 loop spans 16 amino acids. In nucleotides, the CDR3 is TGCGCCAGCAGCTCGGGACAGGGGGGGGGGCAAGAGACCCAGTACTTC. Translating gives CASSSGQGGGQETQYF.

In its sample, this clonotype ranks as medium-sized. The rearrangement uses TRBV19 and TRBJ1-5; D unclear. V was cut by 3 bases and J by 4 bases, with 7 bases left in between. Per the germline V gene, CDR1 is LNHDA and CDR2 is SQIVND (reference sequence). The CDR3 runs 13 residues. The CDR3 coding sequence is TGTGCCAGTAGTATCATAGGGAATCAGCCCCAGCATTTT. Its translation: CASSIIGNQPQHF.

The chain's CDR3 is CASSSGYQPQHF. CDR3 in DNA: TGTGCCAGCAGTTCCGGTTACCAGCCCCAGCATTTT. The V and J genes are TRBV6-5 and TRBJ1-5; D unclear. Germline V gene sequence: CDR1 MNHEY, CDR2 SVGAGI. The ends were cut back, 4 bases at V and 7 bases at J, with 8 bases in the middle. The CDR3 sequence is 12 residues long.

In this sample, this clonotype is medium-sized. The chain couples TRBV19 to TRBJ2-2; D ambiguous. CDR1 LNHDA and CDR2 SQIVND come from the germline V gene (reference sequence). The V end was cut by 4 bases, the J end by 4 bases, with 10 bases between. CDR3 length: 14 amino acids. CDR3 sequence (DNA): TGTGCCAGTAGTACAGGTTGGGGCACCGGGGAGCTGTTTTTT. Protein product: CASSTGWGTGELFF.

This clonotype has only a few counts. The CDR3 nucleotides are TGTGCCAGCTCACCTTCCCATAATTCACCCCTCCACTTT. This gives the protein CASSPSHNSPLHF. The chain links TRBV18 to TRBJ1-6, with D unclear. V lost 3 bases to trimming and J lost 5 bases, with 5 bases between them. The CDR3 is 13 amino acids. Germline lookup yields CDR1 KGHSH and CDR2 LQKENI.

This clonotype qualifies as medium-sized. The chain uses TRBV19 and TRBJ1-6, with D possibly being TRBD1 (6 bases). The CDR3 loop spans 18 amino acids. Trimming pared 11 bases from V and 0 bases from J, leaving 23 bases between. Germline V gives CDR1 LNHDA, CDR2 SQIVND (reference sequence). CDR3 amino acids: CAPGEQGPFSSYNSPLHF. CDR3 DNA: TGTGCCCCCGGAGAACAGGGACCCTTCAGCTCCTATAATTCACCCCTCCACTTT.